The clone carrying this T cell receptor (beta chain) was seen many times. Antigen: not known. The time point denotes: newly diagnosed GD, antithyroid drugs for less than 3 months. With RNA extracted from PBMCs as input, the TCR library was made. V lost 1 base to trimming and J lost 4 bases; unmatched junction nucleotides: 1. The CDR3 runs to 15 residues. Arm-PCR of CDR3 regions and iRepertoire HTBI primers were the basis on which TCR beta libraries were built. MiXCR, run by TCRdb on the multiplex PCR reads, gives a single entry per CDR3 protein. Among some 220,000 distinct CDR3 sequences listed, about 19% were seen once. This sample was taken from a study of regulatory T cells in long-lasting Graves disease. General observations from the study: The study found TRBV28, TRBJ1-2 and TRBJ2-5 favored in persistent disease.

This same sample was also part of a study on T cells in Graves' hyperthyroidism and ophthalmopathy. From that second work: Primed by the HTBI set, a first-round RT-PCR was run on the TCR CDR3. Ophthalmopathy cases were set apart from stable hyperthyroidism by a 13 V-J model.

The clonotype comes from a woman aged 30 to 39 with Graves disease. The chain carries TRBV12-3 or TRBV12-4 and TRBJ2-1; the match to TRBD2 covers 10 bases. Sequences were derived from peripheral blood mononuclear cells (PBMCs), sampled at new diagnosis, from a patient treated with antithyroid drugs. In DNA, the CDR3 is TGTGCCAGCAGTTTAGAAGCGGGAGGGTACAATGAGCAGTTCTTC. Translation gives CASSLEAGGYNEQFF.